This is a list of T cell receptor beta chains from one sample in a study of blood T cell repertoires in COVID-19. Sequencing used immunoSEQ multiplex PCR; TCRdb keeps in-frame clones, though not all of them. The table includes 24,000 or so clones, just over 85% detected once. Sequencing was done on a sample of peripheral blood. The receptor source for this set is a man in his 70s in a cohort sampled during active COVID-19. Both conserved end residues are part of each CDR3.

v_call: TRBV4-3
j_call: TRBJ2-1
cdr3_aa: CASSQEPAPYNEQFF

v_call: TRBV7-2
j_call: TRBJ2-7
cdr3_aa: CASKPTSGAYEQYF

v_call: TRBV10-2
j_call: TRBJ1-2
cdr3_aa: CASSVSGGYGYTF

v_call: TRBV10-3
j_call: TRBJ2-3
cdr3_aa: CAIRGVGSTDTQYF

v_call: TRBV3-1/TRBV3-2
j_call: TRBJ2-1
cdr3_aa: CASSQRTTKLTNEQFF

v_call: TRBV24-1
j_call: TRBJ2-3
cdr3_aa: CATSDSRGLVDTQYF

v_call: TRBV27
j_call: TRBJ2-3
cdr3_aa: CASSLSGSFADTQYF

v_call: TRBV7-9
j_call: TRBJ2-7
cdr3_aa: CASSTGLEQYF

v_call: TRBV28
j_call: TRBJ2-5
cdr3_aa: CASSPLAVQETQYF

v_call: TRBV5-1
j_call: TRBJ2-6
cdr3_aa: CASSVRGTSGANVLTF

v_call: TRBV2
j_call: TRBJ1-5
cdr3_aa: CASSEWFGQPQHF

v_call: TRBV7-2
j_call: TRBJ2-5
cdr3_aa: CASSLERKETQYF

v_call: TRBV3-1/TRBV3-2
j_call: TRBJ2-5
cdr3_aa: CASSQERTGVRETQYF

v_call: TRBV28
j_call: TRBJ1-2
cdr3_aa: CASSFGGGYGYTF

v_call: TRBV19
j_call: TRBJ1-5
cdr3_aa: CASSIHDRGGYSNQPQHF

v_call: TRBV9
j_call: TRBJ2-1
cdr3_aa: CASSVGAGSYNEQFF

v_call: TRBV28
j_call: TRBJ2-7
cdr3_aa: CASSFRTSGANPSYEQYF

v_call: TRBV24-1
j_call: TRBJ1-5
cdr3_aa: CATSDNSGTPAGNQPQHF

v_call: TRBV5-1
j_call: TRBJ1-1
cdr3_aa: CASSYSGQGNTEAFF

v_call: TRBV5-1
j_call: TRBJ1-1
cdr3_aa: CASSPAERNTEAFF

v_call: TRBV7-8
j_call: TRBJ2-2
cdr3_aa: CASRHRDRHTGELFF

v_call: TRBV5-6
j_call: TRBJ1-1
cdr3_aa: CASSLGRGAFF

v_call: TRBV18
j_call: TRBJ2-3
cdr3_aa: CASSRNYLTDTQYF

v_call: TRBV28
j_call: TRBJ1-5
cdr3_aa: CASVSGTGSRNQPQHF

v_call: TRBV28
j_call: TRBJ1-2
cdr3_aa: CASSLSGAGYGYTF